This T cell receptor beta chain was sequenced for a study of blood T cell repertoires in COVID-19. Study information: Samples came from the United States, Italy and Spain, spanning acute and convalescent COVID-19. The cDNA or gDNA used as material had been derived from T cells, B-cell-depleted T cells, or PBMCs.

This CDR3 has 15 amino acids. V shed 2 bases and J 5 bases; nucleotides not matched to a gene: 7. In germline, CDR1 is SGHRS, CDR2 YFSETQ. Per the original data handling: By means of reference gene primer amplification, nucleated cell counts were estimated. Here immunoSEQ multiplex PCR was the method, and the copy in TCRdb shows in-frame clones only, minus some. The V and J calls and the clone size are those of that table, but D and trimming were determined from the DNA. The sample carries approximately 110,000 clones, approximately 78% recorded once. This clone appeared once. V and J are TRBV5-1 and TRBJ2-5; TRBD1 matches 9 bases. The TCR originated in an elderly woman with acute or convalescent COVID-19. Sequenced material: peripheral blood. The CDR3 spells CASSLEQGARETQYF. Here the CDR3 DNA reads TGCGCCAGCAGCTTAGAACAGGGGGCCCGGGAGACCCAGTACTTC.